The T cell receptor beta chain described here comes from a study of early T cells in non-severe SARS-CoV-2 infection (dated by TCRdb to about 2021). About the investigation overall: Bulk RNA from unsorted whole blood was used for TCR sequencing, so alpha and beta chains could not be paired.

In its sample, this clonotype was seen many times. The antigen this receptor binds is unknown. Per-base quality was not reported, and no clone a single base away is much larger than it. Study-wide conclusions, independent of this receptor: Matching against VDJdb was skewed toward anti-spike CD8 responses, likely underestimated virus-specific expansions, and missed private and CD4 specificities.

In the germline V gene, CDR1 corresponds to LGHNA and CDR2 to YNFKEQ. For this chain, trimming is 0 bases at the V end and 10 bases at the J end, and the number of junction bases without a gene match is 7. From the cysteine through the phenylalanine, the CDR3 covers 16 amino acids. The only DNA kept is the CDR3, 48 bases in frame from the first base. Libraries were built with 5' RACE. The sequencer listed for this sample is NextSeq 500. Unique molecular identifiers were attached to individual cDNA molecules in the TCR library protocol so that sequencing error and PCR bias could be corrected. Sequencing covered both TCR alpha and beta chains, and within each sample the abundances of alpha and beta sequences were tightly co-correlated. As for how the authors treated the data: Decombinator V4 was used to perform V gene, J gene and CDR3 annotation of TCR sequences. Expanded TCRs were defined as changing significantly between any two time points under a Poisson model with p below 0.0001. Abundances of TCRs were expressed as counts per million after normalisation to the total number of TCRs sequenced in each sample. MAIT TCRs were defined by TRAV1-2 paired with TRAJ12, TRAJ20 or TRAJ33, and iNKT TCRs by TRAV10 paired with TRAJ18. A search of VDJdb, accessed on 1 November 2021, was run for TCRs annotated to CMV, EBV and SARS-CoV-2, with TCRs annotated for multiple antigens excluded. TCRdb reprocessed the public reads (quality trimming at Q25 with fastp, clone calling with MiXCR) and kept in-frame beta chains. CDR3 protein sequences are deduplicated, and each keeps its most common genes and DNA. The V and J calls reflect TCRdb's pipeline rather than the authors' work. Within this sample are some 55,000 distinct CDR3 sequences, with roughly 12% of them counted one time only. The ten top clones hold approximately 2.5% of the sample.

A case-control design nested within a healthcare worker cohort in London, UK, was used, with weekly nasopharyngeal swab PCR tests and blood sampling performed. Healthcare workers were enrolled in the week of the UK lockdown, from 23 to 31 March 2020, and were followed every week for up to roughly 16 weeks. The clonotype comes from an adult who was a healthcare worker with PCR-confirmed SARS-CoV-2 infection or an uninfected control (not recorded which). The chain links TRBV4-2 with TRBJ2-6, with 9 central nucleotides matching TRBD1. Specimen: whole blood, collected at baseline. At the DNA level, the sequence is TGTGCCAGCAGCCAAGACGCAACGGGACAGGGTAACGTCCTGACTTTC. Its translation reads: CASSQDATGQGNVLTF.